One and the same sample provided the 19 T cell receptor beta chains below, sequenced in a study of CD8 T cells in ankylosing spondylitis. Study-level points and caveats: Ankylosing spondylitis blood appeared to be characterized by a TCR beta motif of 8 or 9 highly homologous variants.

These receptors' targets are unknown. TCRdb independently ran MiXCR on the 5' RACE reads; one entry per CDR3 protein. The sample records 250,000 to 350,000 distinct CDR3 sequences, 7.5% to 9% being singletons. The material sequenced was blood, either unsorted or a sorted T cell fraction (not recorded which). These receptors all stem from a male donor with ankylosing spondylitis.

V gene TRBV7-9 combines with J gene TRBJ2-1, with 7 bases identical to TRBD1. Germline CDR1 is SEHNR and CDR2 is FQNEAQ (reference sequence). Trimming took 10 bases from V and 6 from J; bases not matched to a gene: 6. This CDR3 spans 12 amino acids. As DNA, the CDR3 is TGTGCCATCAAGACAGGGATCAATGAGCAGTTCTTC. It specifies CAIKTGINEQFF.

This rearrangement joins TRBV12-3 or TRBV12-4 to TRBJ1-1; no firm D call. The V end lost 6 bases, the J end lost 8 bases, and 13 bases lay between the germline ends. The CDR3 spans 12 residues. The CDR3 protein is CASSEFRGEAFF. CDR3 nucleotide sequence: TGTGCCAGCAGCGAGTTTCGGGGAGAAGCTTTCTTT.

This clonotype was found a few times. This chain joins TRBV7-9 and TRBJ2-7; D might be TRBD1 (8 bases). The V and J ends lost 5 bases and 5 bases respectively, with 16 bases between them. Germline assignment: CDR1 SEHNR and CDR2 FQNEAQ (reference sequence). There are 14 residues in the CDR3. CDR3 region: CASSRTGRADEQYF. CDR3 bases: TGTGCCAGCAGCCGGACAGGGAGGGCCGACGAGCAGTACTTC. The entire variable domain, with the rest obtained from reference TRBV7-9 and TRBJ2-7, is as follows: DTGVSQNPRHKITKRGQNVTFRCDPISEHNRLYWYRQTLGQGPEFLTYFQNEAQLEKSRLLSDRFSAERPKGSFSTLEIQRTEQGDSAMYLCASSRTGRADEQYFGPGTRLTVT.

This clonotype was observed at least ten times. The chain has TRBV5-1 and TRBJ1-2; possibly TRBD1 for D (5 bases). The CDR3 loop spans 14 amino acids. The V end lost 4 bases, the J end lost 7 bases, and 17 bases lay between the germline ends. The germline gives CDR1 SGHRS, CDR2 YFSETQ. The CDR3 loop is CASSSDQGWRGYTF. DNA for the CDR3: TGCGCCAGCAGCAGCGACCAGGGTTGGCGTGGCTACACCTTC.

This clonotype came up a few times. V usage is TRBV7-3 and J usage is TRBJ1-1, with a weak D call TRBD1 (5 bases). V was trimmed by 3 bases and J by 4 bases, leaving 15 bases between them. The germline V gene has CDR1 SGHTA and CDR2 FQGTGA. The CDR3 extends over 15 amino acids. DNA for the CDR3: TGTGCCAGCAGCTTGGGGGGTGCCCAGGGCACTGAAGCTTTCTTT. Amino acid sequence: CASSLGGAQGTEAFF.

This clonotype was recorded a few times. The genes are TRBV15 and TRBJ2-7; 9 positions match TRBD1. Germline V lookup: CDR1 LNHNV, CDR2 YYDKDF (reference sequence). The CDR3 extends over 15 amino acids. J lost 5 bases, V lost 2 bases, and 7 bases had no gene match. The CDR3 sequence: CATSRRGTGFDEQYF. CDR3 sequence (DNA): TGTGCCACCAGCAGACGTGGGACAGGGTTCGACGAGCAGTACTTC.

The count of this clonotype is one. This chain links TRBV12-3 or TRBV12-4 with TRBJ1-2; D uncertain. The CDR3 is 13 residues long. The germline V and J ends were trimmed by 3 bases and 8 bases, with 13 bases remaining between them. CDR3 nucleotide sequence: TGTGCCAGCAGTTTCCGCCCGGGAGGAGGCTACACCTTC. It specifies CASSFRPGGGYTF.

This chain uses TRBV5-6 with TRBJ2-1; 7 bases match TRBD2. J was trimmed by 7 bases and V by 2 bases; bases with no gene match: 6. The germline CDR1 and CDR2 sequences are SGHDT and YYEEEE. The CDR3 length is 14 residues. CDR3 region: CASSFLAGLNEQFF. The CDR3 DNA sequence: TGTGCCAGCAGCTTTTTAGCGGGTTTAAATGAGCAGTTCTTC.

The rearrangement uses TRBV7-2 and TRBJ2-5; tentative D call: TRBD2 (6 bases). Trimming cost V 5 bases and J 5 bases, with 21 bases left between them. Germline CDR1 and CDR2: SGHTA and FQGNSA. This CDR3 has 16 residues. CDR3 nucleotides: TGTGCCAGCAGCCCCCCCGGGACTCTTATCTGGGAGACCCAGTACTTC. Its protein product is CASSPPGTLIWETQYF.

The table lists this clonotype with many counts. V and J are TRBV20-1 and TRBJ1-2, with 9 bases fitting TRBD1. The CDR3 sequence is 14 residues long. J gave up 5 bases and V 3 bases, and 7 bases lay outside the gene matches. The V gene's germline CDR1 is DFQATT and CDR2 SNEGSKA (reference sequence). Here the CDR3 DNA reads TGCAGTGCTAGTAGGGGACAGGGATTATATGGCTACACCTTC. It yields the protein CSASRGQGLYGYTF.

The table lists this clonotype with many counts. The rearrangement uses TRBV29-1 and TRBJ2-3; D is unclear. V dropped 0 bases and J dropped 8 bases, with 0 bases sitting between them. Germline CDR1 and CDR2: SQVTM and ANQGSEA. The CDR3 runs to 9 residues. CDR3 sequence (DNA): TGCAGCGTTGAAGATACGCAGTATTTT. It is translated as CSVEDTQYF.

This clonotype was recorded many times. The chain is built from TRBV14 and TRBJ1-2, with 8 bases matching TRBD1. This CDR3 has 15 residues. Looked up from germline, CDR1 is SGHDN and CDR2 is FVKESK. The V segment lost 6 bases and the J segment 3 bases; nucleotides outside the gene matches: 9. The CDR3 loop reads CASSFGNRGYYGYTF. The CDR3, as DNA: TGTGCCAGCAGTTTCGGGAACAGGGGGTACTATGGCTACACCTTC.

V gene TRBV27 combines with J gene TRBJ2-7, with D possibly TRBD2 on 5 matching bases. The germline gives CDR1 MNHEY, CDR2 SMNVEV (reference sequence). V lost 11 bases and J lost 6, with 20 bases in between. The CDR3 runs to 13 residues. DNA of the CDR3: TGTGCCGCCAGAGGTCTCGGGAAGGTCGAGCAGTACTTC. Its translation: CAARGLGKVEQYF.

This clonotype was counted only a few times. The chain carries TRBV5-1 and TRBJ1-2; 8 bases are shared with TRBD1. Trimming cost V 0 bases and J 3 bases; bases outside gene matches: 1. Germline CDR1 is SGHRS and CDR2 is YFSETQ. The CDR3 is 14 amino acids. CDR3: CASSLDRGDYGYTF. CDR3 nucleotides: TGCGCCAGCAGCTTGGACAGGGGGGACTATGGCTACACCTTC.

The CDR3 region has the DNA TGTGCCAGCAGTGAGGTCGCTGGAGAGCTCCTTAACTATGGCTACACCTTC. Residues: CASSEVAGELLNYGYTF. The chain carries TRBV2 and TRBJ1-2; D not resolved. This CDR3 has 17 residues. Deletions cut 3 bases from V and 1 base from J, with 18 bases between. Germline-derived CDR1 and CDR2 are SNHLY and FYNNEI.

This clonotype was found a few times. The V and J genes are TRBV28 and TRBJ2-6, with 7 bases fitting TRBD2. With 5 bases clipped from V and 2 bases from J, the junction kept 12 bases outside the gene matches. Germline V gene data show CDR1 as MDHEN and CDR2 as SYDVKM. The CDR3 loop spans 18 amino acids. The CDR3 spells CASSPRGSRGAGANVLTF. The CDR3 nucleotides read TGTGCCAGCAGTCCCCGGGGCTCCCGGGGGGCTGGGGCCAACGTCCTGACTTTC.

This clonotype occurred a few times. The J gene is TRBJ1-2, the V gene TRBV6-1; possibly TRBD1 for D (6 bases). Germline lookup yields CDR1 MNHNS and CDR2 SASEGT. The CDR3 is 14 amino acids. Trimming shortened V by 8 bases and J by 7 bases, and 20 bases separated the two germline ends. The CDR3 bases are TGTGCCAGCCATCCCGGGACATTAGGTGGTGGCTACACCTTC. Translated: CASHPGTLGGGYTF.

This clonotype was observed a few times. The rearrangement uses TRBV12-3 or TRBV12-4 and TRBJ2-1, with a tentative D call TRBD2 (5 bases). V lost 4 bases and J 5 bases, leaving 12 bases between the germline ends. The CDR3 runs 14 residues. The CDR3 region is CASSSTRFHNEQFF. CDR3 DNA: TGTGCCAGCAGTTCTACTAGGTTCCACAATGAGCAGTTCTTC.

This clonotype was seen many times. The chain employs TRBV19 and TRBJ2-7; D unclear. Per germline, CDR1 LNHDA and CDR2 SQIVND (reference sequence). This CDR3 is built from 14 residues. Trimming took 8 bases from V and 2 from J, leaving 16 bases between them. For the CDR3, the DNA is TGTGCCAGTTCCACCCGCGACGGTCCCTACGAGCAGTACTTC. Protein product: CASSTRDGPYEQYF.